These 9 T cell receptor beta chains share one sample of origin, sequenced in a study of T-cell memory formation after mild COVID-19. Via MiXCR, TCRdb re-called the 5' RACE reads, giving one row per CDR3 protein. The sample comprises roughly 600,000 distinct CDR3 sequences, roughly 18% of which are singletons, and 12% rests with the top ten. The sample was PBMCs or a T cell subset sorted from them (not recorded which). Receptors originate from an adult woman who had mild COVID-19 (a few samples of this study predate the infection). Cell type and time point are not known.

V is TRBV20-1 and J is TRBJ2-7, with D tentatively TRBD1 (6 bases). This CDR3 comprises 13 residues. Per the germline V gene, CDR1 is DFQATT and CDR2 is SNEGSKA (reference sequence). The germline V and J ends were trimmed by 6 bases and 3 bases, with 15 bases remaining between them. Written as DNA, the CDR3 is TGCAGTGCCGACCGGGACACATACTACGAGCAGTACTTC. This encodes CSADRDTYYEQYF.

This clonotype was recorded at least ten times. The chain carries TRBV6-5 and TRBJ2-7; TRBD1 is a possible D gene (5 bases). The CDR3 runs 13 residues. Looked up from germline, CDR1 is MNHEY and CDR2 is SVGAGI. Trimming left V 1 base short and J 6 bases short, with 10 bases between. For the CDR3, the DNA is TGTGCCAGCAGTTACTTTAGGGGTACCGAGCAGTACTTC. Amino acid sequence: CASSYFRGTEQYF.

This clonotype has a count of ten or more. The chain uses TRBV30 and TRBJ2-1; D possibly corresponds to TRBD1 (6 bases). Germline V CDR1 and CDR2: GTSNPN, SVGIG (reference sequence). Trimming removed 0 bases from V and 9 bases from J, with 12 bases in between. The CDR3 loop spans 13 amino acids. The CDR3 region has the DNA TGTGCCTGGAGTGTAGAATTGGGGGCTGAGCAGTTCTTC. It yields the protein CAWSVELGAEQFF.

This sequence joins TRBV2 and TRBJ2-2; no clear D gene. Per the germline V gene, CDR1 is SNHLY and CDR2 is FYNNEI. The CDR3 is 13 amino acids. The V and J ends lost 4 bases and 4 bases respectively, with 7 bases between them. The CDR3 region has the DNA TGTGCCAGCAGTGCGGGCCTCACCGGGGAGCTGTTTTTT. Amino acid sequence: CASSAGLTGELFF.

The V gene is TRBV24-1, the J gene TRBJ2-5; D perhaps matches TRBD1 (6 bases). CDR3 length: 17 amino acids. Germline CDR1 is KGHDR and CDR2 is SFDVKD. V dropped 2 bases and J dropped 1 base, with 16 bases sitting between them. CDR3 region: CATSDSSGTRSQETQYF. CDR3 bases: TGTGCCACCAGTGATTCCTCAGGGACAAGGAGCCAAGAGACCCAGTACTTC.

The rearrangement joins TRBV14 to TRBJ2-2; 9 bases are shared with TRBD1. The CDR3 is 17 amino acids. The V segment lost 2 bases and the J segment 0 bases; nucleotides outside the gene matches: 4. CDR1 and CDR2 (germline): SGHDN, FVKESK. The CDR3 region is CASSQTRTGANTGELFF. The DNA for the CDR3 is TGTGCCAGCAGCCAAACCAGGACAGGGGCGAACACCGGGGAGCTGTTTTTT.

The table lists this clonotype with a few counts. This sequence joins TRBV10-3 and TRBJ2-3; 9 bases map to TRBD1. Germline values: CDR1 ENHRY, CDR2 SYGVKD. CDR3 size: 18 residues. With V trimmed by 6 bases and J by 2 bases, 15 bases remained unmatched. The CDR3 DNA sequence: TGTGCCATCAGCGGGGACAGGAGACAGGGGGTATACACAGATACGCAGTATTTT. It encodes CAISGDRRQGVYTDTQYF.

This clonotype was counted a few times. DNA for the CDR3: TGTGCCACCAGTGACCATGACAGGGCGGATGGCTACACCTTC. The encoded protein is CATSDHDRADGYTF. This chain joins TRBV24-1 and TRBJ1-2, with 7 nucleotides matching TRBD1. The CDR3 spans 14 residues. The ends lost 4 bases at V and 6 bases at J; junction bases unmatched: 7. Per the germline V gene, CDR1 is KGHDR and CDR2 is SFDVKD.

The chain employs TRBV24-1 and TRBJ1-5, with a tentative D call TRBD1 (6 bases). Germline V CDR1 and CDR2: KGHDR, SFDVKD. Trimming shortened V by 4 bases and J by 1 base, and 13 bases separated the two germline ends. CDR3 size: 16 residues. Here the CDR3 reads CATSDHREGSNQPQHF. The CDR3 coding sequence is TGTGCCACCAGTGACCACAGGGAAGGAAGCAATCAGCCCCAGCATTTT.